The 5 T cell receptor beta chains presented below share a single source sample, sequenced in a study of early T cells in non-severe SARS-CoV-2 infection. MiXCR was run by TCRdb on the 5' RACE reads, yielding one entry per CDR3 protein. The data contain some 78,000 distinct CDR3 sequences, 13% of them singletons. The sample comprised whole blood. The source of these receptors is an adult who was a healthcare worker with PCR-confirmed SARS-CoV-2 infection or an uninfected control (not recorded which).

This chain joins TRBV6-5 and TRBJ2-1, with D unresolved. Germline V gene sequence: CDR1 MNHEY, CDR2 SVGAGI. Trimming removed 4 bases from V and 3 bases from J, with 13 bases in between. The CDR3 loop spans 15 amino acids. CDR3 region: CASSSSVADYNEQFF. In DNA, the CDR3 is TGTGCCAGCAGTTCATCGGTAGCTGACTACAATGAGCAGTTCTTC.

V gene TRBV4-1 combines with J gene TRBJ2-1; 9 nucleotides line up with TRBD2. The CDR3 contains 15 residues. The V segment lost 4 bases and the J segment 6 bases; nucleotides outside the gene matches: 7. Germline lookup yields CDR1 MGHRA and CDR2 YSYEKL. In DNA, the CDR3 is TGCGCCAGCAGCCCCTTGGCGGGGGGGGGCAATGAGCAGTTCTTC. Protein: CASSPLAGGGNEQFF.

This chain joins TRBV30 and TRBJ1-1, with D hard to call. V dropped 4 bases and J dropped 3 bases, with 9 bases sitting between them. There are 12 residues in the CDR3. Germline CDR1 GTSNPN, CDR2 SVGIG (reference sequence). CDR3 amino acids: CAWNGEYTEAFF. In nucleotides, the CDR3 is TGTGCCTGGAACGGGGAGTACACTGAAGCTTTCTTT.

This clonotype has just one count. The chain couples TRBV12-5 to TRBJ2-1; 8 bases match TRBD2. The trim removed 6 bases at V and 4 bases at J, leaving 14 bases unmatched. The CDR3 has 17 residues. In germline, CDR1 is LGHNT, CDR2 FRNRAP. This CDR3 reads CASGPGGGHPPYNEQFF. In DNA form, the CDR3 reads TGTGCTAGTGGCCCGGGGGGGGGCCACCCACCGTACAATGAGCAGTTCTTC.

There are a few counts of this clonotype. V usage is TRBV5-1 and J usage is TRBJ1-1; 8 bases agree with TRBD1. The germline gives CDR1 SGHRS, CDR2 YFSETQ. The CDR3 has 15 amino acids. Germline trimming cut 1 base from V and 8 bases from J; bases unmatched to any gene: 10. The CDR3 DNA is TGCGCCAGCAGCTTGAGGCAGGGGGCCTCTTCCGAAGCTTTCTTT. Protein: CASSLRQGASSEAFF.